The 31 T cell receptor beta chains below come from one sample, sequenced in a study of CD8 T cells in Susac syndrome. Random hexamers were used to reverse transcribe the RNA input (roughly 0.5 to 1 ug). TCRdb itself ran the immunoSEQ multiplex PCR reads through MiXCR, one entry per CDR3 protein. There are approximately 190,000 distinct CDR3 sequences in the sample; approximately 95% occur only once, and approximately 0.1% lies in the top ten. Sequenced sample: CD4+ T cells from PBMCs. These receptors were obtained from a human donor in good health.

The genes are TRBV29-1 and TRBJ2-3; 7 nucleotides match TRBD1. CDR3 length: 15 residues. The V gene's germline CDR1 is SQVTM and CDR2 ANQGSEA. V shed 7 bases, J shed 4 bases, and the junction held 14 bases outside the gene matches. The DNA for the CDR3 is TGCAGCGCTCGACAGGGAAAAACCTGGGCAGATACGCAGTATTTT. This encodes CSARQGKTWADTQYF.

V gene TRBV5-1 combines with J gene TRBJ1-1; 7 positions match TRBD1. The CDR3 spans 15 residues. V trimming: 3 bases; J trimming: 4 bases; junction bases outside the gene matches: 9. Germline V gene data show CDR1 as SGHRS and CDR2 as YFSETQ. The chain's CDR3 is CASSSIDRETTEAFF. The CDR3 bases are TGCGCCAGCAGCTCGATAGACAGGGAGACCACTGAAGCTTTCTTT.

J is TRBJ1-2 and V is TRBV6-5; D remains unclear. Trimming stripped 6 bases from V and 8 bases from J, with 13 bases between. Germline lookup yields CDR1 MNHEY and CDR2 SVGAGI. The CDR3 runs to 12 residues. CDR3: CASSRHGRGYTF. The CDR3 DNA reads TGTGCCAGCAGCCGACACGGGCGCGGCTACACCTTC.

This clonotype was recorded once. V usage is TRBV7-2 and J usage is TRBJ2-7; D possibly corresponds to TRBD1 (6 bases). In germline, CDR1 is SGHTA, CDR2 FQGNSA. This CDR3 is built from 15 residues. V was trimmed by 2 bases and J by 3 bases, leaving 14 bases between them. The CDR3 is CASSLNPGQFYEQYV. The CDR3 DNA sequence: TGTGCCAGCAGCTTAAATCCCGGACAGTTCTACGAGCAGTACGTC.

The rearrangement links TRBV6-6 to TRBJ2-7, with a weak D call TRBD1 (6 bases). The germline V gene has CDR1 MNHNY and CDR2 SVGAGI (reference sequence). Trimming took 6 bases from V and 1 from J, leaving 13 bases between them. CDR3 length equals 14 residues. The CDR3 loop is CASSQPGDSYEQYF. The CDR3 bases are TGTGCCAGCAGCCAGCCAGGGGATTCCTACGAGCAGTACTTC.

This clonotype has a single count. This chain joins TRBV10-3 and TRBJ2-3; D not certain. The CDR3 has 11 residues. Trimming shortened V by 3 bases and J by 5 bases, and 3 bases separated the two germline ends. The germline CDR1 and CDR2 sequences are ENHRY and SYGVKD. CDR3 in DNA: TGTGCCATCAGTGATCTAGATACGCAGTATTTT. Its translation is CAISDLDTQYF.

This chain links TRBV7-2 with TRBJ2-1; D perhaps matches TRBD2 (6 bases). V dropped 0 bases and J dropped 10 bases, with 19 bases sitting between them. Looked up from germline, CDR1 is SGHTA and CDR2 is FQGNSA. The CDR3 is 16 amino acids. The CDR3 coding sequence is TGTGCCAGCAGCTTAGCGCGCGCCGGGGAGCGGGCGGAGCAGTTCTTC. Its protein is CASSLARAGERAEQFF.

The chain is built from TRBV3-1 and TRBJ2-1, with 12 bases fitting TRBD2. Looked up from germline, CDR1 is LGHDT and CDR2 is YNNKEL (reference sequence). The CDR3 has 13 residues. The J segment lost 8 bases and the V segment lost 9 bases, leaving 5 bases of the junction unmatched. The CDR3 reads CASRLAGAHEQFF. For the CDR3, the DNA is TGTGCCAGTAGACTAGCGGGGGCACATGAGCAGTTCTTC.

The chain links TRBV19 to TRBJ1-5; D is perhaps TRBD1 (6 bases). Trimming took 7 bases from V and 6 from J, leaving 13 bases between them. The CDR3 runs 13 residues. Germline CDR1 and CDR2: LNHDA and SQIVND (reference sequence). The CDR3 region has the DNA TGTGCCAGTAACTTACAGGGTTTTCAGCCCCAGCATTTT. Translation: CASNLQGFQPQHF.

This chain links TRBV20-1 with TRBJ2-7, with a weak D call TRBD1 (6 bases). Germline V CDR1 and CDR2: DFQATT, SNEGSKA (reference sequence). Trimming took off 5 bases at V and 0 bases at J, with 14 bases between the two ends. This CDR3 has 14 residues. The CDR3, as DNA: TGCAGTGCTTACCGGGACAAGAGCTCCTACGAGCAGTACTTC. Residues: CSAYRDKSSYEQYF.

This chain joins TRBV12-3 or TRBV12-4 and TRBJ1-5; tentative D call: TRBD1 (5 bases). The V and J ends lost 6 bases and 7 bases respectively, with 19 bases between them. There are 15 residues in the CDR3. In DNA, the CDR3 is TGTGCCAGCAGCTCTCGTCGGGGGAGCGGCCAGCCCCAGCATTTT. Protein sequence: CASSSRRGSGQPQHF.

V gene TRBV4-1 combines with J gene TRBJ1-5; D gene unclear. This CDR3 is built from 15 residues. In germline, CDR1 is MGHRA, CDR2 YSYEKL. Trimming cost V 4 bases and J 0 bases, with 10 bases left between them. This chain's CDR3 is CASSLTPYSNQPQHF. The CDR3 nucleotides are TGCGCCAGCAGCCTGACACCATATAGCAATCAGCCCCAGCATTTT.

The gene calls are TRBV20-1 and TRBJ1-2; 9 bases match TRBD1. V lost 6 bases and J lost 2; bases outside the gene matches: 7. The CDR3 sequence is 14 residues long. Germline V lookup: CDR1 DFQATT, CDR2 SNEGSKA (reference sequence). The CDR3 reads CSAEQGAGNYGYTF. DNA of the CDR3: TGCAGTGCGGAACAGGGGGCCGGCAACTATGGCTACACCTTC.

This clonotype was recorded once. This chain joins TRBV7-9 and TRBJ1-6, with D unclear. The CDR3 is 12 residues long. Germline values: CDR1 SEHNR, CDR2 FQNEAQ (reference sequence). V was clipped by 0 bases and J by 10 bases, with 4 bases between them. CDR3 sequence (DNA): TGTGCCAGCAGCTTAGCGGCGTCACCCCTCCACTTT. It is translated as CASSLAASPLHF.

This clonotype appeared a single time. The chain joins TRBV12-3 or TRBV12-4 to TRBJ2-5; 7 nucleotides match TRBD2. The CDR3 length is 13 residues. J gave up 4 bases and V 8 bases, and 7 bases lay outside the gene matches. CDR3 region: CASRMGGGETQYF. The CDR3 nucleotides read TGTGCCAGCCGTATGGGGGGGGGAGAGACCCAGTACTTC.

J is TRBJ1-1 and V is TRBV7-6; D gene unclear. V lost 5 bases, J lost 11 bases, and 15 bases lay in between. Germline V gene data show CDR1 as SGHVS and CDR2 as FNYEAQ. This CDR3 has 12 amino acids. CDR3 bases: TGTGCCAGCAGCAGCCAAAGTACTAGCGCTTTCTTT. Its translation: CASSSQSTSAFF.

The chain is built from TRBV29-1 and TRBJ2-1; perhaps TRBD2 as D (5 bases). The CDR3 has 13 residues. Trimming left V 7 bases short and J 8 bases short, with 18 bases between. From germline, CDR1 is SQVTM and CDR2 ANQGSEA. CDR3 in amino acids: CSASPGNLHEQFF. CDR3 nucleotide sequence: TGCAGCGCCTCCCCGGGGAACCTGCATGAGCAGTTCTTC.

This clonotype was observed once. The V and J genes are TRBV9 and TRBJ2-3; D remains unclear. The CDR3 covers 14 residues. V was clipped by 4 bases and J by 0 bases, with 9 bases between them. Germline CDR1 reads SGDLS; CDR2 reads YYNGEE. The chain's CDR3 is CASSPALSTDTQYF. CDR3 bases: TGTGCCAGCAGCCCCGCCCTTAGCACAGATACGCAGTATTTT.

The chain joins TRBV12-3 or TRBV12-4 to TRBJ1-4; D gene uncertain. The length of the CDR3 is 13 residues. Trimming pared 5 bases from V and 7 bases from J, leaving 11 bases between. CDR3 bases: TGTGCCAGCAGTCTGGACGGCGGTGAAAAACTGTTTTTT. Translated, it gives CASSLDGGEKLFF.

This sequence joins TRBV20-1 and TRBJ2-7; TRBD2 matches at 8 bases. V dropped 6 bases and J dropped 6; count of bases not matched to a gene: 4. Germline CDR1 is DFQATT and CDR2 is SNEGSKA (reference sequence). CDR3 length: 11 residues. CDR3 amino acids: CSAGTRGEQYF. The CDR3 region has the DNA TGCAGTGCAGGGACTAGGGGCGAGCAGTACTTC.

This rearrangement joins TRBV5-1 to TRBJ2-3; D is possibly TRBD1 or TRBD2 (5 bases each). From germline, CDR1 is SGHRS and CDR2 YFSETQ. Trimming shortened V by 3 bases and J by 0 bases, and 14 bases separated the two germline ends. The CDR3 runs 16 residues. Here the CDR3 reads CASSWGASWSTDTQYF. The CDR3 DNA sequence: TGCGCCAGCAGCTGGGGCGCTAGCTGGAGCACAGATACGCAGTATTTT.

The chain uses TRBV3-1 and TRBJ2-2, with unresolved D. V was clipped by 1 base and J by 2 bases, with 8 bases between them. The CDR3 consists of 15 residues. The germline V gene has CDR1 LGHDT and CDR2 YNNKEL (reference sequence). CDR3 DNA sequence: TGTGCCAGCAGCCAAGGGACGATTAACACCGGGGAGCTGTTTTTT. It encodes CASSQGTINTGELFF.

The V call is TRBV7-8, the J call TRBJ2-4, with 15 bases identical to TRBD2. J gave up 1 base and V 5 bases, and 9 bases lay outside the gene matches. The CDR3 runs 19 residues. The germline V gene encodes CDR1 SGHVS and CDR2 FQNEAQ. Here the CDR3 reads CASSPRGTSGGTAKNIQYF. CDR3 nucleotides: TGTGCCAGCAGCCCTAGGGGGACTAGCGGGGGGACGGCCAAAAACATTCAGTACTTC.

The chain has TRBV12-3 or TRBV12-4 and TRBJ1-2, with a possible D match to TRBD1 (5 bases). CDR3 length: 14 amino acids. V lost 7 bases to trimming and J lost 7 bases, with 19 bases between them. The CDR3 nucleotides are TGTGCCAGCACCTCAGGGCGGGCTGGTGGTGGCTACACCTTC. Its translation: CASTSGRAGGGYTF.

The CDR3 is CAIALAGGPTDTQYF. In DNA, the CDR3 is TGTGCCATCGCCCTAGCGGGGGGGCCTACAGATACGCAGTATTTT. The chain joins TRBV10-3 to TRBJ2-3; TRBD2 agrees at 12 bases. The V segment lost 8 bases and the J segment 3 bases; nucleotides outside the gene matches: 6. The germline CDR1 and CDR2 sequences are ENHRY and SYGVKD. This CDR3 has 15 amino acids.

The V and J genes are TRBV28 and TRBJ2-4; 9 nucleotides line up with TRBD1. With 5 bases clipped from V and 8 bases from J, the junction kept 16 bases outside the gene matches. CDR1 MDHEN and CDR2 SYDVKM come from the germline V gene. The CDR3 is 17 amino acids. The CDR3 nucleotides are TGTGCCAGCAGTCTCTTCCGGGACAGGGCCACGAAGGACATTCAGTACTTC. Protein: CASSLFRDRATKDIQYF.

V is TRBV13 and J is TRBJ1-6; TRBD1 matches at 10 bases. The CDR3 contains 16 residues. V lost 5 bases to trimming and J lost 9 bases; unmatched junction nucleotides: 10. Germline CDR1 is PRHDT and CDR2 is FYEKMQ (reference sequence). CDR3 residues: CASSATGGVSGSPLHF. CDR3 in DNA: TGTGCCAGCAGCGCGACAGGGGGCGTGAGTGGTTCACCCCTCCACTTT.

The chain joins TRBV19 to TRBJ1-5; D uncertain. CDR1 and CDR2 (germline): LNHDA, SQIVND (reference sequence). Trimming left V 7 bases short and J 1 base short, with 14 bases between. This CDR3 spans 15 amino acids. The CDR3, as DNA: TGTGCCAGTACCGATCGACGGGGAAGCAATCAGCCCCAGCATTTT. It codes for CASTDRRGSNQPQHF. The whole variable domain, remainder taken from reference TRBV19 and TRBJ1-5, is DGGITQSPKYLFRKEGQNVTLSCEQNLNHDAMYWYRQDPGQGLRLIYYSQIVNDFQKGDIAEGYSVSREKKESFPLTVTSAQKNPTAFYLCASTDRRGSNQPQHFGDGTRLSIL.

V is TRBV28 and J is TRBJ1-5; D is possibly TRBD1 (6 bases). The CDR3 is 13 amino acids. Germline V lookup: CDR1 MDHEN, CDR2 SYDVKM. V shed 7 bases and J shed 4 bases, with 11 bases lying between them. The CDR3 coding sequence is TGTGCCAGCACCTTACAGGGTAATCAGCCCCAGCATTTT. Its protein product is CASTLQGNQPQHF.

The chain combines TRBV3-1 with TRBJ2-1; D unclear. This CDR3 is 11 amino acids long. Germline CDR1 reads LGHDT; CDR2 reads YNNKEL (reference sequence). The ends were cut back, 10 bases at V and 5 bases at J, with 9 bases in the middle. DNA for the CDR3: TGTGCCACCCGGTCGGACAATGAGCAGTTCTTC. Protein: CATRSDNEQFF.

This chain joins TRBV5-4 and TRBJ2-3, with D perhaps given as TRBD1 or TRBD2 (5 bases each). Trimming removed 0 bases at V and 4 bases at J, with 18 bases between. The CDR3 has 17 amino acids. Germline CDR1 and CDR2: SGHNT and YYREEE (reference sequence). The CDR3 loop reads CASSLGGLGKGADTQYF. The CDR3 nucleotides read TGTGCCAGCAGCTTGGGGGGGTTGGGGAAAGGGGCAGATACGCAGTATTTT.